This TCR beta chain was recovered during a study of STAT5B mutations in CD4+ large granular lymphocyte leukemia. General study results and limits: No patients shared main leukemic clonotypes, though about 26% appeared at low frequency elsewhere. Without HLA matching, higher CD4+ than CD8+ T-LGLL clonality could reflect small sample size. Patient CD4-sorted repertoires stayed more clonal than healthy ones after leukemic-clone removal.

V lost 3 bases, J lost 4 bases, and 18 bases lay in between. Germline assignment: CDR1 KGHSH and CDR2 LQKENI. There are 16 residues in the CDR3. Notes on this clone: Its antigen remains unknown.

Repertoires were generated with immunoSEQ multiplex PCR, while TCRdb's copy carries only in-frame clones and drops some. Of tens of thousands of clones in the sample, around 84% were seen once. This sequence joins TRBV18 and TRBJ1-1; D remains ambiguous. This TCR was recovered from a human donor in good health. The sequencing input was CD4+ T cells from blood buffy coats. In DNA, the CDR3 is TGTGCCAGCTCACCTGGGCAAGGGTTGAAGGCCACTGAAGCTTTCTTT. Translation: CASSPGQGLKATEAFF. The whole variable domain, filled in from reference TRBV18 and TRBJ1-1, reads NAGVMQNPRHLVRRRGQEARLRCSPMKGHSHVYWYRQLPEEGLKFMVYLQKENIIDESGMPKERFSAEFPKEGPSILRIQQVVRGDSAAYFCASSPGQGLKATEAFFGQGTRLTVV.